These 12 T cell receptor beta chains share one sample of origin, sequenced in a study of cytomegalovirus exposure and HLA in healthy donors. PCR involved 60 Vbeta and 13 Jbeta primers. TCRdb's table, derived via immunoSEQ multiplex PCR, lists solely in-frame clones and lacks some. The sample records approximately 190,000 clones, about nine tenths being singletons. The sequencing input was PBMCs. The receptors shown here come from a boy younger than 10 in good health and CMV-seronegative.

V and J are TRBV5-6 and TRBJ2-7; TRBD1 aligns across 10 bases. The CDR3 runs to 13 residues. The V gene end was trimmed by 4 bases and the J gene end by 4 bases; junction bases not matched to a gene: 2. Per the germline V gene, CDR1 is SGHDT and CDR2 is YYEEEE. CDR3 in DNA: TGTGCCAGCAGCGCGGGACAGGGGTACGAGCAGTACTTC. Protein sequence: CASSAGQGYEQYF. Full variable domain (outside the CDR3, taken from reference TRBV5-6 and TRBJ2-7): DAGVTQSPTHLIKTRGQQVTLRCSPKSGHDTVSWYQQALGQGPQFIFQYYEEEERQRGNFPDRFSGHQFPNYSSELNVNALLLGDSALYLCASSAGQGYEQYFGPGTRLTVT.

This clone was found once. The chain joins TRBV7-9 to TRBJ1-1; 8 nucleotides align to TRBD1. The CDR3 length is 16 residues. Trimming removed 5 bases from V and 0 bases from J; junction bases left unmatched: 8. In germline, CDR1 is SEHNR, CDR2 FQNEAQ (reference sequence). The CDR3 here is CASSPGQGGMNTEAFF. In DNA form, the CDR3 reads TGTGCCAGCAGCCCTGGACAGGGCGGTATGAACACTGAAGCTTTCTTT.

The chain joins TRBV11-2 to TRBJ2-3, with D maybe TRBD1 (6 bases). The germline V gene has CDR1 SGHAT and CDR2 FQNNGV. This CDR3 spans 18 amino acids. Trimming pared 2 bases from V and 3 bases from J, leaving 21 bases between. The CDR3 coding sequence is TGTGCCAGCAGCTTAAAGTTAGCAGGGGATGTAAGAACAGATACGCAGTATTTT. This translates into CASSLKLAGDVRTDTQYF.

The chain is built from TRBV7-8 and TRBJ1-1; D might be TRBD1 (6 bases). The CDR3 is 15 amino acids. Trimming removed 2 bases at V and 0 bases at J, with 10 bases between. Germline CDR1 reads SGHVS; CDR2 reads FQNEAQ. The CDR3 region is CASSLYQGMNTEAFF. The DNA for the CDR3 is TGTGCCAGCAGCTTATATCAGGGGATGAACACTGAAGCTTTCTTT.

The chain joins TRBV28 to TRBJ2-7; TRBD1 matches at 8 bases. The CDR3 has 15 amino acids. Looked up from germline, CDR1 is MDHEN and CDR2 is SYDVKM. V gave up 6 bases and J gave up 4 bases; unmatched junction bases: 11. The CDR3 is CASSFWGQADYEQYF. In DNA form, the CDR3 reads TGTGCCAGCAGCTTCTGGGGACAGGCCGATTACGAGCAGTACTTC.

To note about this clone: The identical CDR3 is also encoded by other nucleotide sequences in the sample. The chain links TRBV28 to TRBJ1-6; D is unclear. The CDR3 is made up of 12 amino acids. Trimming left V 8 bases short and J 11 bases short, with 13 bases between. The germline gives CDR1 MDHEN, CDR2 SYDVKM. The CDR3 bases are TGTGCCAGCGGAACTATGTTCCCACCCCTCCACTTT. It yields the protein CASGTMFPPLHF.

With regard to this clone: At one boundary the junction diverges from the germline segment, which might be a read error. The genes are TRBV7-9 and TRBJ2-7, with a weak D call TRBD2 (6 bases). There are 13 residues in the CDR3. The germline gives CDR1 SEHNR, CDR2 FQNEAQ (reference sequence). CDR3 bases: TGTTCCAGCAGCTTATCGGAGGGCGGCGAGCAGTACTTC. It encodes CSSSLSEGGEQYF.

The V and J genes are TRBV28 and TRBJ2-5; 10 positions match TRBD1. This CDR3 has 15 amino acids. CDR1 and CDR2 from the germline V gene are MDHEN and SYDVKM. The junction had 10 bases not matched to a gene; V was cut back by 8 bases and J by 4 bases. The DNA of the CDR3 is TGTGCCAGCCATGGGACAGGGGTTGTCGGAGAGACCCAGTACTTC. It codes for CASHGTGVVGETQYF.

The chain has TRBV5-1 and TRBJ1-2, with a tentative D call TRBD1 (5 bases). This CDR3 is 16 amino acids long. Germline lookup yields CDR1 SGHRS and CDR2 YFSETQ. Trimming pared 4 bases from V and 0 bases from J, leaving 16 bases between. The CDR3 region is CASSPGQLLANYGYTF. The CDR3 DNA is TGCGCCAGCAGCCCAGGACAACTCTTAGCTAACTATGGCTACACCTTC.

V is TRBV5-1 and J is TRBJ2-7, with 9 bases matching TRBD1. Germline loops: CDR1 SGHRS, CDR2 YFSETQ. V was clipped by 5 bases and J by 6 bases; unmatched bases: 6. The CDR3 totals 13 residues. The CDR3 region is CASRAGTGSEQYF. The CDR3 nucleotides are TGCGCCAGCAGGGCCGGGACAGGGAGCGAGCAGTACTTC.

This clone was observed a single time. This chain uses TRBV9 with TRBJ2-1, with TRBD1 identical over 7 bases. The CDR3 sequence is 15 residues long. Germline trimming cut 4 bases from V and 0 bases from J; bases unmatched to any gene: 4. Germline-derived CDR1 and CDR2 are SGDLS and YYNGEE. CDR3 amino acids: CASSPTGYSYNEQFF. DNA for the CDR3: TGTGCCAGCAGCCCGACAGGGTACTCCTACAATGAGCAGTTCTTC.

The chain combines TRBV4-1 with TRBJ1-1; TRBD1 aligns across 11 bases. The ends lost 0 bases at V and 1 base at J; junction bases unmatched: 10. CDR1 is MGHRA and CDR2 is YSYEKL in the germline V gene. This CDR3 comprises 19 residues. CDR3 protein: CASSQDRSGTGGWNTEAFF. The CDR3 DNA follows: TGCGCCAGCAGCCAAGATAGGTCGGGGACAGGGGGTTGGAACACTGAAGCTTTCTTT.